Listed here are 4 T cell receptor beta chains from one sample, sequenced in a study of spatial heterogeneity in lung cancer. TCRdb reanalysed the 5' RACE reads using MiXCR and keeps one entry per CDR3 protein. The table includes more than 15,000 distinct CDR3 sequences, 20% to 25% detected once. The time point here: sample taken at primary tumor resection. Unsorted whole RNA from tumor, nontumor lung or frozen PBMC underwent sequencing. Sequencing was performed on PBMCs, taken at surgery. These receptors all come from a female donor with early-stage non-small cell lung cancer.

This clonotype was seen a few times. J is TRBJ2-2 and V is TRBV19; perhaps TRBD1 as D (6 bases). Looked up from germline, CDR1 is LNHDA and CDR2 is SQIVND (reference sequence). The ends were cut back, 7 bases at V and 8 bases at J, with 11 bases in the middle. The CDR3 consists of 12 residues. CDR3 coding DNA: TGTGCCAGTACCAACAGGGCAGGGGAGCTGTTTTTT. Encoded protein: CASTNRAGELFF.

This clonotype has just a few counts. The CDR3, as DNA: TGTGCCAGCAGTTTGTCGGCAGTTGATGAGCAGTTCTTC. This gives the protein CASSLSAVDEQFF. The chain uses TRBV12-3 or TRBV12-4 and TRBJ2-1; D unresolved. CDR3 length: 13 amino acids. V was shortened by 3 bases and J by 8 bases, with 11 bases between the two germline ends.

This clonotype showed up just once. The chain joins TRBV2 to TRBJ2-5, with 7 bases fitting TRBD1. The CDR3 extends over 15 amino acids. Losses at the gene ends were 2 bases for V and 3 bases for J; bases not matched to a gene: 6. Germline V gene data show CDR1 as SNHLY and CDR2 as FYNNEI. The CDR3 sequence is CASSERWTGKETQYF. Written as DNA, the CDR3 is TGTGCCAGCAGTGAAAGGTGGACAGGAAAAGAGACCCAGTACTTC.

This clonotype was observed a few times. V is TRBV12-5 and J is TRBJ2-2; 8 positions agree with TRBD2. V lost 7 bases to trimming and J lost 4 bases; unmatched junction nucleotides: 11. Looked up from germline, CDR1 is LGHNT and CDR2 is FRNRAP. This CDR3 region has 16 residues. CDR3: CASASRPGGITGELFF. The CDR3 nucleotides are TGTGCTAGTGCCTCGAGACCGGGAGGGATCACCGGGGAGCTGTTTTTT.